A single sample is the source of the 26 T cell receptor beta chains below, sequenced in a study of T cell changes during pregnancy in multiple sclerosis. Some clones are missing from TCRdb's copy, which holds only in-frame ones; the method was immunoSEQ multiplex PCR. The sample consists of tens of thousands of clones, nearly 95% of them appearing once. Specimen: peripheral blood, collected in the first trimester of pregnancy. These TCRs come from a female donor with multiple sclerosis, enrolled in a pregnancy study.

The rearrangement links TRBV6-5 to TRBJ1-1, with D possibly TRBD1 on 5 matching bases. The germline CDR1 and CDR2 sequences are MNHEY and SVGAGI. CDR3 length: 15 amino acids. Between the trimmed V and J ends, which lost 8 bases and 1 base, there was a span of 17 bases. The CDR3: CASQNWGLSNTEAFF. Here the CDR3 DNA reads TGTGCCAGCCAGAACTGGGGACTGTCGAACACTGAAGCTTTCTTT.

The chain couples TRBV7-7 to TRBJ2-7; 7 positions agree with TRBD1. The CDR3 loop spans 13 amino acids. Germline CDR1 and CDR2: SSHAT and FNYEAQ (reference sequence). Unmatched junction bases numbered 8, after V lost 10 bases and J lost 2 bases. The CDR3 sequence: CAKTGLSAYEQYF. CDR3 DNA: TGTGCCAAGACAGGGTTGTCGGCCTACGAGCAGTACTTC.

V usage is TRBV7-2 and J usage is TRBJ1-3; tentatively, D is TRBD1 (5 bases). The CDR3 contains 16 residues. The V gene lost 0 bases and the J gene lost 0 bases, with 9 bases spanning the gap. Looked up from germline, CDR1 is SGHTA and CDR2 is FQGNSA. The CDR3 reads CASSLAGVRSGNTIYF. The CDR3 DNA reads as TGTGCCAGCAGCTTAGCAGGGGTACGCTCTGGAAACACCATATATTTT.

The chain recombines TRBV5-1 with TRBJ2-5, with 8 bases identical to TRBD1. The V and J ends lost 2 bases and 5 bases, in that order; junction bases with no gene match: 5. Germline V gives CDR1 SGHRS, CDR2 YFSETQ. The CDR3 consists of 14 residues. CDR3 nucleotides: TGCGCCAGCAGCTTCGACAGGGGTGATGAGACCCAGTACTTC. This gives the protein CASSFDRGDETQYF.

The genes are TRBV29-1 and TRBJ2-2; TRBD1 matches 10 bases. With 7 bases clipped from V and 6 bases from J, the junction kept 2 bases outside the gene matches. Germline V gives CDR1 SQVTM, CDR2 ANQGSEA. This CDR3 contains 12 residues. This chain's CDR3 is CSGGQGAGELFF. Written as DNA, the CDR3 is TGCAGCGGTGGACAGGGGGCCGGGGAGCTGTTTTTT.

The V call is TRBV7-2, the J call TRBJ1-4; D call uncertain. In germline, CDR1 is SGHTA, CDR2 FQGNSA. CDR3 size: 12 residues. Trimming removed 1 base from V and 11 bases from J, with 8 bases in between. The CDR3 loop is CASSLGPGKLFF. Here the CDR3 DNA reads TGTGCCAGCAGCTTAGGCCCGGGGAAACTGTTTTTT.

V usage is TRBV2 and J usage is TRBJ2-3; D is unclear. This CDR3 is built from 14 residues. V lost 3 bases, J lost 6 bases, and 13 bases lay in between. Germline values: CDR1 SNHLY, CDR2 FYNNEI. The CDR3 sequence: CASSDLFAGDTQYF. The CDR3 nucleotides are TGTGCCAGCAGTGATTTGTTTGCCGGGGATACGCAGTATTTT.

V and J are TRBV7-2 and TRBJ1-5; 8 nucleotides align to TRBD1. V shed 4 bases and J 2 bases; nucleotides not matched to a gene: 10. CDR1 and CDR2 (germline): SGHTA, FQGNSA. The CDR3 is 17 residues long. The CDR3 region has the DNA TGTGCCAGCAGCTCCCAAATTAAGGACAGGGGCAATCAGCCCCAGCATTTT. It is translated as CASSSQIKDRGNQPQHF.

The CDR3 here is CASSLGSSGANVLTF. CDR3 nucleotide sequence: TGTGCCAGCAGCTTAGGGAGTTCTGGGGCCAACGTCCTGACTTTC. V gene TRBV7-2 combines with J gene TRBJ2-6; D is uncertain. Per the germline V gene, CDR1 is SGHTA and CDR2 is FQGNSA. This CDR3 is built from 15 residues. Trimming left V 1 base short and J 1 base short, with 5 bases between.

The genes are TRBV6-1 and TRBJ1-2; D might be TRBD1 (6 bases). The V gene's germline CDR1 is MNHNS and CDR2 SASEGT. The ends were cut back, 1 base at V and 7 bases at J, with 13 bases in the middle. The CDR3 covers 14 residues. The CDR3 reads CASSEGGGLGGYTF. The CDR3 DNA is TGTGCCAGCAGTGAAGGCGGGGGCCTCGGTGGCTACACCTTC.

The CDR3 nucleotides read TGTGCCAGCAGAGGGGACACCAACGAGCAGTACTTC. It specifies CASRGDTNEQYF. V and J are TRBV6-5 and TRBJ2-7; the D gene is possibly TRBD1 (6 bases). Trimming took 6 bases from V and 5 from J, leaving 11 bases between them. The CDR3 sequence is 12 residues long. Germline CDR1 and CDR2: MNHEY and SVGAGI.

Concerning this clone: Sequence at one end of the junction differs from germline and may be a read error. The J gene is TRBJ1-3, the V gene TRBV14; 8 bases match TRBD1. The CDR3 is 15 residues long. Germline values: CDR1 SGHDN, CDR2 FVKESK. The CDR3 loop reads CASSEDRGPGNTIYF. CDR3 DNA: TGTGCCAGCAGCGAAGACAGGGGACCTGGAAACACCATATATTTT. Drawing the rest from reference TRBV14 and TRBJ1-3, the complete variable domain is EAGVTQFPSHSVIEKGQTVTLRCDPISGHDNLYWYRRVMGKEIKFLLHFVKESKQDESGMPNNRFLAERTGGTYSTLKVQPAELEDSGVYFCASSEDRGPGNTIYFGEGSWLTVV.

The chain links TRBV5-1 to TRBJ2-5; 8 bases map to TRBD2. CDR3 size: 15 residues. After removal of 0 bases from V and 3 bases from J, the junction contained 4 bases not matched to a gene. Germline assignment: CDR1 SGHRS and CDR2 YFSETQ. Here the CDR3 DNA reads TGCGCCAGCAGCTTGGCTCCGGGACTAGAAGAGACCCAGTACTTC. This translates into CASSLAPGLEETQYF.

The CDR3 loop is CASSEQGTGETQYF. CDR3 sequence (DNA): TGTGCCAGCAGTGAACAGGGTACTGGGGAGACCCAGTACTTC. V gene TRBV2 combines with J gene TRBJ2-5; perhaps TRBD1 as D (5 bases). CDR1 is SNHLY, CDR2 FYNNEI, per germline. This CDR3 is built from 14 residues. The germline V and J ends were trimmed by 2 bases and 5 bases, with 12 bases remaining between them.

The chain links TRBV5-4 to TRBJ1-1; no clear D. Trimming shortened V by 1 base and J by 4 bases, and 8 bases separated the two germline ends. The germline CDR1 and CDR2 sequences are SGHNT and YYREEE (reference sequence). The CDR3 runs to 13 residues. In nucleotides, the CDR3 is TGTGCCAGCAGCTTGATACGGTTCACTGAAGCTTTCTTT. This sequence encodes CASSLIRFTEAFF.

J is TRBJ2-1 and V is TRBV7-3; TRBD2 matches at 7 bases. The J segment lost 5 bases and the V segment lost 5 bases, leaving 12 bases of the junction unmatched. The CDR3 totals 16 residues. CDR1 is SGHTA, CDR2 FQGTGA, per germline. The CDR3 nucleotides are TGTGCCAGCAGCCCACCCTCGGGGGGAAGGGACAATGAGCAGTTCTTC. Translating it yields CASSPPSGGRDNEQFF.

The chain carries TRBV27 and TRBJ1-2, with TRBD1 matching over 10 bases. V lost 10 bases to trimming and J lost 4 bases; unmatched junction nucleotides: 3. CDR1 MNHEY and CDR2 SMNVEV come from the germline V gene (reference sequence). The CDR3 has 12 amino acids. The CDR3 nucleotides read TGTGCCATCTGGACAGGGGGCTATGGCTACACCTTC. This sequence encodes CAIWTGGYGYTF.

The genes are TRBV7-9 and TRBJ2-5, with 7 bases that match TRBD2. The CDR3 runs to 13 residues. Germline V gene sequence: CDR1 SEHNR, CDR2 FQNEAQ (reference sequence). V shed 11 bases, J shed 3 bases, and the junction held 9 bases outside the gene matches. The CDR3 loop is CAAGGLAEETQYF. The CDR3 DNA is TGTGCCGCTGGTGGGCTAGCGGAAGAGACCCAGTACTTC. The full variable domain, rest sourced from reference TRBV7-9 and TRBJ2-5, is DTGVSQNPRHKITKRGQNVTFRCDPISEHNRLYWYRQTLGQGPEFLTYFQNEAQLEKSRLLSDRFSAERPKGSFSTLEIQRTEQGDSAMYLCAAGGLAEETQYFGPGTRLLVL.

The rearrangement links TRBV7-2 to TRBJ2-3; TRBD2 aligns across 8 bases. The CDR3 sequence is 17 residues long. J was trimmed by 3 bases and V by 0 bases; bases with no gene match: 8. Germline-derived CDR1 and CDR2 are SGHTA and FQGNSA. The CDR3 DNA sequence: TGTGCCAGCAGCTTAGCTAGCGGGATGTTGTTTACAGATACGCAGTATTTT. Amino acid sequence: CASSLASGMLFTDTQYF.

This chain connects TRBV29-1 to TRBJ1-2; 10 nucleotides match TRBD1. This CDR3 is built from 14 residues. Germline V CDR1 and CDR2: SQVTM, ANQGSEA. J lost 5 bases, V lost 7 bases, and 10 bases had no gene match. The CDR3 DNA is TGCAGCGCTATGACAGGGGGCGCCCGGTATGGCTACACCTTC. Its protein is CSAMTGGARYGYTF.

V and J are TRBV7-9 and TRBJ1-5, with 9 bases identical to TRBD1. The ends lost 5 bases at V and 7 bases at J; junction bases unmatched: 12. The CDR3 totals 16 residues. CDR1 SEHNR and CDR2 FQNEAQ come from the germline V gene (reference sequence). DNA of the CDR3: TGTGCCAGCAGCGACCCCGGGACAGGGCTACGGCAGCCCCAGCATTTT. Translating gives CASSDPGTGLRQPQHF. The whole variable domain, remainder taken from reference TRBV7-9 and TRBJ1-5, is DTGVSQNPRHKITKRGQNVTFRCDPISEHNRLYWYRQTLGQGPEFLTYFQNEAQLEKSRLLSDRFSAERPKGSFSTLEIQRTEQGDSAMYLCASSDPGTGLRQPQHFGDGTRLSIL.

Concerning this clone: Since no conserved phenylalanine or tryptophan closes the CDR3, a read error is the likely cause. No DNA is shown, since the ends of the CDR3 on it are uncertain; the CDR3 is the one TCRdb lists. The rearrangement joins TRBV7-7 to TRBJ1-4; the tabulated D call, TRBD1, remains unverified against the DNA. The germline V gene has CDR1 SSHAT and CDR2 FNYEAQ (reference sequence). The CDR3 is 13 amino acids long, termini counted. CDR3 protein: CASSDRGGPIFWI.

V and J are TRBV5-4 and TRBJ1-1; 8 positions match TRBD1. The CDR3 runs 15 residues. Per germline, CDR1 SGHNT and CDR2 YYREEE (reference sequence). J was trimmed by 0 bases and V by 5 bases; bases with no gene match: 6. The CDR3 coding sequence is TGTGCCAGCAGACCCGACAGGGGACTGAACACTGAAGCTTTCTTT. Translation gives CASRPDRGLNTEAFF. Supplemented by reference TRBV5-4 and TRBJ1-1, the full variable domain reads ETGVTQSPTHLIKTRGQQVTLRCSSQSGHNTVSWYQQALGQGPQFIFQYYREEENGRGNFPPRFSGLQFPNYSSELNVNALELDDSALYLCASRPDRGLNTEAFFGQGTRLTVV.

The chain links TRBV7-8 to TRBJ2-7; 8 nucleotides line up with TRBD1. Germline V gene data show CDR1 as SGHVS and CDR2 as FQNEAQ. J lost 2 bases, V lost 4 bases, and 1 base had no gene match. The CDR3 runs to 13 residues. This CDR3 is CASSWDRTYEQYF. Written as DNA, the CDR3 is TGTGCCAGCAGCTGGGACAGGACCTACGAGCAGTACTTC.

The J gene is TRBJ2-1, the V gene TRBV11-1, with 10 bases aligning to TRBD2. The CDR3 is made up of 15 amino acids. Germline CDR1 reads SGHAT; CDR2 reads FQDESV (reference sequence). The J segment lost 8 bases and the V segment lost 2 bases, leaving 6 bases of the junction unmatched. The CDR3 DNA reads TGTGCCAGCAGCTTATCCAGCGGGGGGGCTTATGAGCAGTTCTTC. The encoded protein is CASSLSSGGAYEQFF.

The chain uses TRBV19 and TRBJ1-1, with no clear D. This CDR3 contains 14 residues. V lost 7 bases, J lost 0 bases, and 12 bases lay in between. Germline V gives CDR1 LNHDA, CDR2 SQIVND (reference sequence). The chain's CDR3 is CASTKDWLNTEAFF. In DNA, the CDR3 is TGTGCCAGTACTAAGGACTGGCTGAACACTGAAGCTTTCTTT.